Following are 9 T cell receptor beta chains from one sample sequenced in a study of CDR3 diversity in severe acne. TCRdb processed the PCR reads anew with MiXCR; each CDR3 protein has one entry. This table holds 97,000 or so distinct CDR3 sequences, 51% found once. The sample consisted of blood. Receptors were obtained from a male donor with acne.

V and J are TRBV20-1 and TRBJ2-5; TRBD2 matches 13 bases. J gave up 2 bases and V 3 bases, and 0 bases lay outside the gene matches. The CDR3 sequence is 14 residues long. CDR1 and CDR2 from the germline V gene are DFQATT and SNEGSKA (reference sequence). CDR3 sequence (DNA): TGCAGTGCTAGGACTAGCGGGAGGCAAGAGACCCAGTACTTC. Residues: CSARTSGRQETQYF.

The gene calls are TRBV19 and TRBJ2-5; 8 nucleotides align to TRBD2. Germline assignment: CDR1 LNHDA and CDR2 SQIVND (reference sequence). V lost 3 bases, J lost 2 bases, and 8 bases stayed unmatched. This CDR3 comprises 16 residues. CDR3 coding DNA: TGTGCCAGTAGTATGGCTAGCGGGCGTTTACAAGAGACCCAGTACTTC. This codes for CASSMASGRLQETQYF.

The table lists this clonotype with a count of one. The chain has TRBV7-2 and TRBJ2-1; 15 positions agree with TRBD2. The germline V gene has CDR1 SGHTA and CDR2 FQGNSA. J was trimmed by 10 bases and V by 4 bases; bases with no gene match: 8. CDR3 length: 16 residues. The CDR3 sequence is CASSSRTSGGVGEQFF. The CDR3 nucleotides are TGTGCCAGCAGCTCTAGGACTAGCGGGGGGGTCGGCGAGCAGTTCTTC.

The chain is built from TRBV5-4 and TRBJ2-5; D call uncertain. With 1 base removed from V and 3 bases from J, the gap between germline ends came to 4 bases. Germline CDR1 and CDR2: SGHNT and YYREEE (reference sequence). The CDR3 consists of 12 residues. This chain's CDR3 is CASSLQEETQYF. The CDR3 DNA reads as TGTGCCAGCAGCTTGCAGGAAGAGACCCAGTACTTC.

The chain employs TRBV20-1 and TRBJ1-1; D is ambiguous. V was shortened by 1 base and J by 5 bases, with 17 bases between the two germline ends. Germline CDR1 reads DFQATT; CDR2 reads SNEGSKA (reference sequence). This CDR3 contains 15 residues. In nucleotides, the CDR3 is TGCAGTGCTAGAGTAGGCGGTACGAGGGAAACTGAAGCTTTCTTT. As protein: CSARVGGTRETEAFF.

The chain links TRBV6-5 to TRBJ1-1; D ambiguous. V was shortened by 0 bases and J by 0 bases, with 5 bases between the two germline ends. The CDR3 extends over 14 amino acids. CDR1 and CDR2 (germline): MNHEY, SVGAGI. The CDR3 nucleotides read TGTGCCAGCAGTTACTCGTCGATGAACACTGAAGCTTTCTTT. Translating gives CASSYSSMNTEAFF.

The chain has TRBV15 and TRBJ2-5; TRBD2 matches at 13 bases. From germline, CDR1 is LNHNV and CDR2 YYDKDF (reference sequence). The CDR3 totals 17 residues. The junction had 6 bases not matched to a gene; V was cut back by 3 bases and J by 2 bases. The CDR3 DNA reads as TGTGCCACCAGCAGTCCGGGACTAGCGGGATGGCAAGAGACCCAGTACTTC. Amino acid sequence: CATSSPGLAGWQETQYF. Based on the CDR3 plus reference TRBV15 and TRBJ2-5, the full variable domain is DAMVIQNPRYQVTQFGKPVTLSCSQTLNHNVMYWYQQKSSQAPKLLFHYYDKDFNNEADTPDNFQSRRPNTSFCFLDIRSPGLGDTAMYLCATSSPGLAGWQETQYFGPGTRLLVL.

This clonotype has only a few counts. This chain joins TRBV29-1 and TRBJ2-7; TRBD1 matches at 8 bases. The V segment lost 2 bases and the J segment 7 bases; nucleotides outside the gene matches: 4. The length of the CDR3 is 12 residues. Per germline, CDR1 SQVTM and CDR2 ANQGSEA. In nucleotides, the CDR3 is TGCAGCGTTGAATGGACAGGGAGGGAGCAGTACTTC. Residues: CSVEWTGREQYF.

This chain links TRBV15 with TRBJ1-5; TRBD1 matches 7 bases. With V trimmed by 1 base and J by 6 bases, 3 bases remained unmatched. The germline V gene encodes CDR1 LNHNV and CDR2 YYDKDF (reference sequence). The CDR3 contains 14 residues. The CDR3 protein is CATSRGGGVQPQHF. The CDR3 bases are TGTGCCACCAGCAGAGGAGGGGGCGTTCAGCCCCAGCATTTT.